This T cell receptor (beta chain) was sequenced for a study of graft-versus-host responses after intestinal transplantation. With regard to this clone: Its specificity is not known.

Some clones are missing from TCRdb's copy, which holds only in-frame ones; the method was immunoSEQ multiplex PCR. Here the sample spans 70,000 or so clones, over 75% being singletons. Germline V gene data show CDR1 as MNHEY and CDR2 as SVGAGI. With 2 bases removed from V and 6 bases from J, the gap between germline ends came to 10 bases. This CDR3 has 13 residues. Sequenced material: unstimulated CD4+ T cells sorted from spleen or lymph node cells, taken before transplant. The rearrangement joins TRBV6-5 to TRBJ1-2, with no clear D. The receptor was derived from a human donor who was the organ donor for an intestinal transplant. The CDR3 DNA is TGTGCCAGCAGTTACCTCAAAACTGATGGCTACACCTTC. This gives the protein CASSYLKTDGYTF.